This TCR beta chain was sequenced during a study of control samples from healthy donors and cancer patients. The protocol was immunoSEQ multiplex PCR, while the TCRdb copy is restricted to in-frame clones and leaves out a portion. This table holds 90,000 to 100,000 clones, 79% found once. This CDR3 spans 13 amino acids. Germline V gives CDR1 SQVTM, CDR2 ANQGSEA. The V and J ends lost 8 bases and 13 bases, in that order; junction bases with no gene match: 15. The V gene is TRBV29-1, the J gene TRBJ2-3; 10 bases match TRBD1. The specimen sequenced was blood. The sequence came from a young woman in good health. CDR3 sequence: CSIRDRGSPGEYF. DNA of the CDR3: TGCAGCATCCGGGACAGGGGCTCTCCGGGCGAGTATTTT.